This T cell receptor (beta chain) derives from a study of T cell changes during pregnancy in multiple sclerosis. Repertoires were generated with immunoSEQ multiplex PCR, while TCRdb's copy carries only in-frame clones and drops some. The sample holds around 42,000 clones; 88% are singletons and the top ten take roughly 5.6%. Germline CDR1 reads LNHDA; CDR2 reads SQIVND (reference sequence). Trimming cost V 4 bases and J 14 bases, with 18 bases left between them. The CDR3 runs 14 residues. This clone was counted a few times. The input for sequencing was peripheral blood, taken in the first trimester of pregnancy. The receptor comes from a female donor in good health, enrolled as a control in a pregnancy study. The chain carries TRBV19 and TRBJ1-6; no clear D gene. CDR3 sequence: CASSSEGDVVALHF. CDR3 coding DNA: TGTGCCAGTAGTAGCGAAGGAGACGTGGTAGCCCTCCACTTT.